The 7 T cell receptor beta chains presented below share a single source sample, sequenced in a study of T cells after yellow fever vaccination. One entry per CDR3 protein results from TCRdb running MiXCR on the 5' RACE reads. Of around 530,000 distinct CDR3 sequences listed, roughly a sixth are singletons. The sample was PBMCs, taken 4 to 5 days after the first yellow fever vaccination. These receptors all come from a man aged 18 to 29 who received the YFV17D yellow fever vaccine.

The J gene is TRBJ1-5, the V gene TRBV5-6; D is uncertain. V was trimmed by 0 bases and J by 2 bases, leaving 9 bases between them. This CDR3 has 15 amino acids. Germline CDR1 SGHDT, CDR2 YYEEEE. The CDR3 region is CASSLGVRGNQPQHF. The CDR3 region has the DNA TGTGCCAGCAGCTTGGGGGTAAGGGGCAATCAGCCCCAGCATTTT.

This chain joins TRBV5-1 and TRBJ1-1, with D possibly matching TRBD1 (5 bases). Germline assignment: CDR1 SGHRS and CDR2 YFSETQ. The CDR3 covers 15 residues. Trimming took 1 base from V and 3 from J, leaving 13 bases between them. The CDR3 loop reads CASSLWAGSDTEAFF. The CDR3, as DNA: TGCGCCAGCAGCTTGTGGGCAGGGTCGGACACTGAAGCTTTCTTT.

The table lists this clonotype with a few counts. V usage is TRBV5-1 and J usage is TRBJ1-1, with a possible D match to TRBD1 (6 bases). The CDR3 sequence is 15 residues long. The V end lost 0 bases, the J end lost 5 bases, and 14 bases lay between the germline ends. The germline gives CDR1 SGHRS, CDR2 YFSETQ. CDR3 sequence (DNA): TGCGCCAGCAGCTTGGGCGGGGGCGCCCGGACTGAAGCTTTCTTT. As protein: CASSLGGGARTEAFF.

The rearrangement links TRBV29-1 to TRBJ1-5, with D possibly matching TRBD1 (6 bases). V lost 5 bases and J 2 bases, leaving 10 bases between the germline ends. Looked up from germline, CDR1 is SQVTM and CDR2 is ANQGSEA. The CDR3 consists of 13 residues. The CDR3 bases are TGCAGCGTTCGAGGGGGTGGCAATCAGCCCCAGCATTTT. It specifies CSVRGGGNQPQHF.

The gene calls are TRBV6-5 and TRBJ2-5; D unresolved. CDR3 length equals 14 residues. V was shortened by 2 bases and J by 2 bases, with 9 bases between the two germline ends. Looked up from germline, CDR1 is MNHEY and CDR2 is SVGAGI. In DNA form, the CDR3 reads TGTGCCAGCAGTTACAGGAAGGATCAAGAGACCCAGTACTTC. Residues: CASSYRKDQETQYF.

This sequence joins TRBV20-1 and TRBJ2-2; a weak D match, TRBD2 (5 bases). Looked up from germline, CDR1 is DFQATT and CDR2 is SNEGSKA (reference sequence). Trimming shortened V by 2 bases and J by 4 bases, and 14 bases separated the two germline ends. The CDR3 is 15 amino acids. CDR3 sequence reads: CSARKSGQITGELFF. CDR3 sequence (DNA): TGCAGTGCTAGAAAGAGCGGTCAGATCACCGGGGAGCTGTTTTTT.

The chain recombines TRBV4-3 with TRBJ1-2; 7 bases match TRBD1. Germline assignment: CDR1 LGHNA and CDR2 YSLEER. The CDR3 covers 15 residues. V shed 1 base and J 6 bases; nucleotides not matched to a gene: 8. This chain's CDR3 is CASSQAQTGLHGYTF. The CDR3 DNA follows: TGCGCCAGCAGCCAAGCCCAGACAGGGTTACATGGCTACACCTTC.